These 8 T cell receptor beta chains came from one sample sequenced in a study of blood T cells in healthy people across ages. PCR was performed a second time for roughly 7 to 12 cycles using a sample-barcoded 5' primer and a J-beta primer mix. TCRdb used MiXCR to reprocess the 5' RACE reads, holding one entry per CDR3 protein. The repertoire holds about 680,000 distinct CDR3 sequences, 45% to 50% seen once, with roughly 31% in the top ten. The sample taken for sequencing was blood. These receptors were collected from a woman aged 55-69 years in good health.

This clonotype was seen more than once but under ten times. The rearrangement links TRBV4-3 to TRBJ1-2, with D possibly being TRBD1 (5 bases). The CDR3 is made up of 15 amino acids. Deletions cut 0 bases from V and 4 bases from J, with 12 bases between. Germline assignment: CDR1 LGHNA and CDR2 YSLEER. CDR3 DNA sequence: TGCGCCAGCAGCCAAGAGAGGGGAGACTTCTATGGCTACACCTTC. It translates to CASSQERGDFYGYTF.

The V and J genes are TRBV14 and TRBJ2-1, with TRBD2 matching 8 bases. V gave up 4 bases and J gave up 7 bases; unmatched junction bases: 15. Germline values: CDR1 SGHDN, CDR2 FVKESK. The length of the CDR3 is 17 residues. In DNA, the CDR3 is TGTGCCAGCAGCCCCTTGGGGCTAGCGGGCAGAGGGAATGAGCAGTTCTTC. Its translation is CASSPLGLAGRGNEQFF. The variable domain in full, with the rest retrieved from reference TRBV14 and TRBJ2-1, is EAGVTQFPSHSVIEKGQTVTLRCDPISGHDNLYWYRRVMGKEIKFLLHFVKESKQDESGMPNNRFLAERTGGTYSTLKVQPAELEDSGVYFCASSPLGLAGRGNEQFFGPGTRLTVL.

Comments on this clonotype: One end of the junction fails to match germline, which may point to a read error. This chain joins TRBV28 and TRBJ1-4; no clear D gene. Germline assignment: CDR1 MDHEN and CDR2 SYDVKM. The CDR3 extends over 15 amino acids. Written as DNA, the CDR3 is TGTACCAGCACCCCTCGGTGGGCCTCTAATGAAAAACTGTTTTTT. It codes for CTSTPRWASNEKLFF.

V usage is TRBV27 and J usage is TRBJ2-5; the D is unclear. CDR1 is MNHEY, CDR2 SMNVEV, per germline (reference sequence). This CDR3 contains 15 residues. The germline V and J ends were trimmed by 4 bases and 2 bases, with 14 bases remaining between them. In DNA, the CDR3 is TGTGCCAGCAGTTCGGTAAAGGCAGAACAAGAGACCCAGTACTTC. This encodes CASSSVKAEQETQYF.

This sequence joins TRBV28 and TRBJ2-7; no firm D call. CDR1 and CDR2 from the germline V gene are MDHEN and SYDVKM. Trimming removed 4 bases at V and 1 base at J, with 11 bases between. The CDR3 is made up of 14 amino acids. CDR3 residues: CASSSGQVSYEQYF. For the CDR3, the DNA is TGTGCCAGCAGTTCAGGCCAGGTGTCCTACGAGCAGTACTTC.

The chain uses TRBV24-1 and TRBJ2-2, with TRBD1 matching over 7 bases. Germline CDR1 KGHDR, CDR2 SFDVKD. This CDR3 is built from 15 residues. Trimming at V came to 6 bases and at J to 1 base, leaving 4 bases not matched to a gene. CDR3 sequence reads: CATSRQGLNTGELFF. CDR3 DNA sequence: TGTGCCACCAGTCGACAGGGTCTGAACACCGGGGAGCTGTTTTTT.

The chain couples TRBV20-1 to TRBJ1-2; D unresolved. This CDR3 spans 12 amino acids. V gave up 2 bases and J gave up 3 bases, with 7 bases separating them. Germline values: CDR1 DFQATT, CDR2 SNEGSKA (reference sequence). The CDR3 here is CSARTLDYGYTF. The CDR3 DNA reads as TGCAGTGCTAGAACTTTAGACTATGGCTACACCTTC.

The rearrangement uses TRBV28 and TRBJ2-5; 8 bases line up with TRBD2. With 5 bases clipped from V and 1 base from J, the junction kept 3 bases outside the gene matches. The CDR3 is made up of 14 amino acids. Looked up from germline, CDR1 is MDHEN and CDR2 is SYDVKM. CDR3 amino acids: CASSLTSGQETQYF. The CDR3 DNA sequence: TGTGCCAGCAGTCTAACTAGCGGCCAAGAGACCCAGTACTTC.